Presented here are 9 T cell receptor beta chains from one specimen sequenced in a study of T cells after yellow fever vaccination. TCRdb passed the 5' RACE reads through MiXCR, listing each CDR3 protein once. Of hundreds of thousands of distinct CDR3 sequences listed, roughly an eighth are singletons. Sequenced here: PBMCs, sampled on the day of the yellow fever booster vaccination. Receptors were obtained from a man aged 25-45 years who received the YFV17D yellow fever vaccine.

This clonotype was recorded a few times. The chain is built from TRBV7-2 and TRBJ1-1; D is possibly TRBD1 (6 bases). Germline assignment: CDR1 SGHTA and CDR2 FQGNSA. This CDR3 contains 14 residues. V lost 1 base and J lost 4, with 10 bases in between. CDR3 in DNA: TGTGCCAGCAGCTTAGAAAGGGGGGGCACTGAAGCTTTCTTT. Translating it yields CASSLERGGTEAFF.

This clonotype was seen only a few times. The chain uses TRBV2 and TRBJ2-7; D unclear. The CDR3 consists of 13 residues. Germline V lookup: CDR1 SNHLY, CDR2 FYNNEI. Between the trimmed V and J ends, which lost 0 bases and 5 bases, there was a span of 8 bases. The CDR3 DNA sequence: TGTGCCAGCAGTGAAGCGCCTGGGGACGAGCAGTACTTC. This translates into CASSEAPGDEQYF.

The chain recombines TRBV10-3 with TRBJ1-2, with D perhaps matching TRBD1 (5 bases). This CDR3 region has 11 residues. Trimming removed 5 bases from V and 8 bases from J, with 9 bases in between. CDR1 is ENHRY, CDR2 SYGVKD, per germline. The CDR3 DNA is TGTGCCATCAGTCAGCAGGGCGGCTACACCTTC. It encodes CAISQQGGYTF.

This clonotype appeared a few times. This rearrangement joins TRBV14 to TRBJ2-2, with D perhaps matching TRBD1 (6 bases). The germline CDR1 and CDR2 sequences are SGHDN and FVKESK. CDR3 length equals 16 residues. Trimming left V 4 bases short and J 1 base short, with 13 bases between. The CDR3 DNA is TGTGCCAGCAGCCCAGTACAGGGAGTGAACACCGGGGAGCTGTTTTTT. It is translated as CASSPVQGVNTGELFF.

This chain joins TRBV15 and TRBJ2-2, with 8 positions matching TRBD2. CDR3 length equals 17 residues. Germline V gene lookup returns CDR1 LNHNV and CDR2 YYDKDF (reference sequence). Germline trimming cut 5 bases from V and 0 bases from J; bases unmatched to any gene: 8. CDR3 amino acids: CATSGKAGATNTGELFF. The CDR3, as DNA: TGTGCCACCAGCGGCAAAGCGGGAGCAACGAACACCGGGGAGCTGTTTTTT.

This chain connects TRBV29-1 to TRBJ2-1; TRBD2 matches at 11 bases. Losses at the gene ends were 5 bases for V and 5 bases for J; bases not matched to a gene: 20. The CDR3 sequence is 19 residues long. CDR1 is SQVTM and CDR2 is ANQGSEA in the germline V gene. The DNA of the CDR3 is TGCAGCGTTTCCGGACTAGCGGGCCTGAGAGGGGACGGGGACAATGAGCAGTTCTTC. It is translated as CSVSGLAGLRGDGDNEQFF.

This clonotype was picked up a small number of times. The DNA for the CDR3 is TGTGCCAGCAGCGTTTTCCCCCAAGAGACCCAGTACTTC. Translation gives CASSVFPQETQYF. The J gene is TRBJ2-5, the V gene TRBV9; no firm D call. V lost 2 bases to trimming and J lost 1 base, with 6 bases between them. Germline V CDR1 and CDR2: SGDLS, YYNGEE. This CDR3 has 13 amino acids.

This chain connects TRBV14 to TRBJ1-2; D gene uncertain. V was shortened by 4 bases and J by 3 bases, with 15 bases between the two germline ends. CDR3 size: 15 residues. Germline CDR1 is SGHDN and CDR2 is FVKESK. CDR3 DNA sequence: TGTGCCAGCAGCCCAGGCGGCGGGGAATACTATGGCTACACCTTC. It codes for CASSPGGGEYYGYTF.

The chain links TRBV7-6 to TRBJ2-5; D might be TRBD1 or TRBD2, each matching 5 bases. The CDR3 loop spans 14 amino acids. Per germline, CDR1 SGHVS and CDR2 FNYEAQ. Deletions cut 1 base from V and 7 bases from J, with 13 bases between. The DNA of the CDR3 is TGTGCCAGCAGCTTAGGGGACGAAATAGGGACCCAGTACTTC. As protein: CASSLGDEIGTQYF.